The 11 T cell receptor beta chains below come from one sample, sequenced in a study of T-cell memory formation after mild COVID-19. MiXCR was run by TCRdb on the 5' RACE reads, yielding one entry per CDR3 protein. The repertoire holds about 62,000 distinct CDR3 sequences, with 9% to 9.5% as singletons. The sequencing sample was made of PBMCs or a T cell subset sorted from them (not recorded which). These receptors came from a man younger than 35 who had mild COVID-19 (a few samples of this study predate the infection). Cell type and time point are not known.

As to this clonotype: Being one base from a much bigger clone, this may be a read error. This chain connects TRBV7-3 to TRBJ2-1; 9 positions agree with TRBD2. Losses at the gene ends were 5 bases for V and 6 bases for J; bases not matched to a gene: 8. The V gene's germline CDR1 is SGHTA and CDR2 FQGTGA. CDR3 size: 15 residues. DNA for the CDR3: TGTGCCAGCAGCCCCGGGGCTAGCGGGATCAATGAGCAGTTCTTC. This gives the protein CASSPGASGINEQFF.

This chain connects TRBV20-1 to TRBJ2-7; D is ambiguous. The CDR3 sequence is 11 residues long. The V and J ends lost 0 bases and 5 bases respectively, with 5 bases between them. Per the germline V gene, CDR1 is DFQATT and CDR2 is SNEGSKA (reference sequence). The CDR3 nucleotides read TGCAGTGCTAGAGAACTGAACGAGCAGTACTTC. Its protein is CSARELNEQYF.

In this sample, this clonotype turned up many times. V and J are TRBV4-2 and TRBJ2-2; D is possibly TRBD2 (5 bases). Germline loops: CDR1 LGHNA, CDR2 YNFKEQ. V lost 3 bases to trimming and J lost 4 bases, with 12 bases between them. The CDR3 spans 15 residues. The CDR3 region is CASSHPERGTGELFF. The CDR3 DNA reads as TGTGCCAGCAGCCATCCAGAACGGGGCACCGGGGAGCTGTTTTTT.

Many counts were recorded for this clonotype. V is TRBV7-8 and J is TRBJ2-5, with 7 bases matching TRBD1. CDR1 is SGHVS, CDR2 FQNEAQ, per germline. Trimming removed 5 bases from V and 1 base from J; junction bases left unmatched: 4. The CDR3 loop spans 14 amino acids. As DNA, the CDR3 is TGTGCCAGCAGCCTCGGGACAGTCCAAGAGACCCAGTACTTC. Translated, it gives CASSLGTVQETQYF.

Turning to this clonotype: A much larger clone is a single base away; this may be a read error. The chain carries TRBV4-3 and TRBJ2-3, with D possibly TRBD1 on 5 matching bases. The CDR3 sequence is 15 residues long. Germline-derived CDR1 and CDR2 are LGHNA and YSLEER. Trimming left V 5 bases short and J 6 bases short, with 18 bases between. The CDR3 DNA follows: TGCGCCAGCAGCAAAGTTGGGGCAAGGGCCGATACGCAGTATTTT. This codes for CASSKVGARADTQYF.

This chain connects TRBV20-1 to TRBJ2-3, with D unresolved. The CDR3 length is 11 residues. Germline V gene sequence: CDR1 DFQATT, CDR2 SNEGSKA (reference sequence). Trimming removed 8 bases from V and 6 bases from J, with 12 bases in between. The CDR3 nucleotides read TGCAGTCTCGCGGTTCGGGATACGCAGTATTTT. Its translation: CSLAVRDTQYF.

This clonotype was found a few times. The rearrangement links TRBV5-5 to TRBJ1-1, with a weak D call TRBD1 (5 bases). The germline gives CDR1 SGHKS, CDR2 YYEKEE (reference sequence). V shed 2 bases and J shed 4 bases, with 15 bases lying between them. CDR3 length: 15 residues. The CDR3 DNA reads as TGTGCCAGCAGCTTAGGGCCCCCCGGGGGCACTGAAGCTTTCTTT. Its translation: CASSLGPPGGTEAFF.

This clonotype was seen ten or more times. The chain links TRBV6-5 to TRBJ2-3, with no clear D. Germline V gene sequence: CDR1 MNHEY, CDR2 SVGAGI. Trimming removed 2 bases from V and 4 bases from J, with 22 bases in between. The CDR3 consists of 18 residues. Written as DNA, the CDR3 is TGTGCCAGCAGTTACGGAGACTTGGGCGCTGCTTGGCCAGATACGCAGTATTTT. Encoded protein: CASSYGDLGAAWPDTQYF.

The V and J genes are TRBV10-1 and TRBJ2-3, with 7 nucleotides matching TRBD1. Trimming at V came to 0 bases and at J to 3 bases, leaving 0 bases not matched to a gene. The germline V gene encodes CDR1 WNHNN and CDR2 SYGVQD (reference sequence). The CDR3 length is 14 residues. CDR3 sequence (DNA): TGCGCCAGCAGTGAGTCGACAGGGACAGATACGCAGTATTTT. It specifies CASSESTGTDTQYF.

This clonotype was seen many times. The rearrangement uses TRBV4-3 and TRBJ2-3; TRBD2 matches at 10 bases. The trim removed 0 bases at V and 1 base at J, leaving 4 bases unmatched. Germline lookup yields CDR1 LGHNA and CDR2 YSLEER. CDR3 size: 17 residues. The CDR3 DNA reads TGCGCCAGCAGCCAAGATTCCCTAGCGGGGGGCACAGATACGCAGTATTTT. This codes for CASSQDSLAGGTDTQYF.

This clonotype was detected a few times. J is TRBJ2-3 and V is TRBV7-6, with 7 bases identical to TRBD2. The V and J ends lost 5 bases and 10 bases, in that order; junction bases with no gene match: 6. There are 12 residues in the CDR3. Per germline, CDR1 SGHVS and CDR2 FNYEAQ. CDR3: CASSPQRGSQYF. DNA for the CDR3: TGTGCCAGCAGCCCTCAGCGGGGTTCGCAGTATTTT. Together with reference TRBV7-6 and TRBJ2-3, the CDR3 gives the full variable domain: GAGVSQSPRYKVTKRGQDVALRCDPISGHVSLYWYRQALGQGPEFLTYFNYEAQQDKSGLPNDRFSAERPEGSISTLTIQRTEQRDSAMYRCASSPQRGSQYFGPGTRLTVL.